Given below is one T cell receptor beta chain in context. Repertoires were generated with immunoSEQ multiplex PCR, while TCRdb's copy carries only in-frame clones and drops some. The sample holds just over 2,000,000 clones, about 95% seen once. The sample belongs to a study of shared clonotypes between healthy human individuals. Overall study: The composition of the donors was two women and a few men aged 18 to 49. The study used three CD4 naive, three CD4 memory, two CD8 naive and one CD8 memory plate per donor.

CD45RO-negative, CCR7-positively selected cells formed the naive CD8 fraction, excluding terminally differentiated effector memory CD45RA+ cells. Sequenced material: naive CD8+ T cells sorted from blood. This receptor was identified in a young man in good health.

The CDR3 loop reads CASSPGTAYGYTF. The CDR3 DNA reads as TGCGCCAGCAGCCCCGGGACAGCCTATGGCTACACCTTC. V gene TRBV4-1 combines with J gene TRBJ1-2, with TRBD1 matching 7 bases. Germline V gene data show CDR1 as MGHRA and CDR2 as YSYEKL. The ends lost 4 bases at V and 4 bases at J; junction bases unmatched: 3. This CDR3 contains 13 residues.